The sequence of this TCR beta chain was determined in a study of shared clonotypes between healthy human individuals. Study as a whole: A couple of women and a few men aged 18 to 49 made up the donors.

Study-wide results and limits: All-four-donor shared clonotypes had higher generation probabilities than non-shared clonotypes did.

The donors, all of them Caucasian adults, lived in Nashville, Tennessee. The germline V and J ends were trimmed by 6 bases and 9 bases, with 15 bases remaining between them. CDR1 ENHRY and CDR2 SYGVKD come from the germline V gene. This CDR3 is 13 amino acids long. This clone was observed a single time. Its matching antigen is unknown. Each PCR replicate from the sorted subsets contained about 200 ng DNA, which is some 32,000 T cell genomes. This table comes from immunoSEQ multiplex PCR, and its TCRdb copy is limited to in-frame clones, with some not included. Of over 1.5 million clones listed, approximately 98% were seen once; the top ten hold 0.4% to 0.45%.

V and J are TRBV10-3 and TRBJ2-1, with unresolved D. Input material: naive CD4+ T cells sorted from blood. The subset here: CD45RA+ positively selected. The source of this sequence is a young man in good health. CDR3 sequence reads: CAISDGVPPEQFF. In DNA form, the CDR3 reads TGTGCCATCAGCGACGGTGTCCCCCCTGAGCAGTTCTTC.